These 31 T cell receptor beta chains came from one sample sequenced in a study of cytomegalovirus exposure and HLA in healthy donors. Sequenced by immunoSEQ multiplex PCR; TCRdb stores in-frame clones only, minus some. Of about 170,000 clones listed, around 92% are singletons. Input material: PBMCs. The receptor set was obtained from a woman between 18 and 29 years old in good health and CMV-seropositive.

J is TRBJ1-1 and V is TRBV14, with D unclear. Germline CDR1 and CDR2: SGHDN and FVKESK. Trimming cost V 0 bases and J 5 bases, with 7 bases left between them. This CDR3 has 13 amino acids. The CDR3 bases are TGTGCCAGCAGCCAAGATCTCCGGACTGAAGCTTTCTTT. As protein: CASSQDLRTEAFF.

The chain combines TRBV7-9 with TRBJ1-5, with D possibly being TRBD1 (5 bases). CDR3 size: 16 residues. V dropped 3 bases and J dropped 1 base, with 13 bases sitting between them. Germline V gives CDR1 SEHNR, CDR2 FQNEAQ (reference sequence). This chain's CDR3 is CASSFSAGLSNQPQHF. In DNA form, the CDR3 reads TGTGCCAGCAGCTTCTCGGCAGGGCTAAGCAATCAGCCCCAGCATTTT. Variable domain in full (rest from reference TRBV7-9 and TRBJ1-5): DTGVSQNPRHKITKRGQNVTFRCDPISEHNRLYWYRQTLGQGPEFLTYFQNEAQLEKSRLLSDRFSAERPKGSFSTLEIQRTEQGDSAMYLCASSFSAGLSNQPQHFGDGTRLSIL.

The J gene is TRBJ2-7, the V gene TRBV4-1; 7 nucleotides match TRBD2. The CDR3 is made up of 17 amino acids. Trimming at V came to 3 bases and at J to 5 bases, leaving 16 bases not matched to a gene. Germline V lookup: CDR1 MGHRA, CDR2 YSYEKL. The CDR3 protein is CASSQFIGGGSTNEQYF. DNA for the CDR3: TGCGCCAGCAGCCAGTTCATAGGCGGCGGGAGCACGAACGAGCAGTACTTC.

The chain carries TRBV7-9 and TRBJ1-2, with D possibly matching TRBD1 (6 bases). The germline V gene encodes CDR1 SEHNR and CDR2 FQNEAQ (reference sequence). This CDR3 has 13 amino acids. Trimming shortened V by 4 bases and J by 4 bases, and 10 bases separated the two germline ends. In DNA form, the CDR3 reads TGTGCCAGCAGCTCGGACAGCTTCTATGGCTACACCTTC. Protein product: CASSSDSFYGYTF.

The rearrangement uses TRBV30 and TRBJ2-1, with D unresolved. Looked up from germline, CDR1 is GTSNPN and CDR2 is SVGIG (reference sequence). The V gene lost 0 bases and the J gene lost 12 bases, with 9 bases spanning the gap. The CDR3 totals 11 residues. The CDR3 region has the DNA TGTGCCTGGAGTGTATATCCGCGGCAGTTCTTC. This gives the protein CAWSVYPRQFF.

The CDR3 DNA reads as TGTGCCAGCAGAATGACAGGGACGAACACCGGGGAGCTGTTTTTT. It translates to CASRMTGTNTGELFF. This chain joins TRBV25-1 and TRBJ2-2; TRBD1 aligns across 7 bases. V lost 6 bases and J lost 0; bases outside the gene matches: 4. This CDR3 has 15 residues. The germline V gene has CDR1 MGHDK and CDR2 SYGVNS.

The chain links TRBV14 to TRBJ2-1, with D possibly TRBD2 on 6 matching bases. In germline, CDR1 is SGHDN, CDR2 FVKESK. The CDR3 spans 15 residues. Between the trimmed V and J ends, which lost 8 bases and 7 bases, there was a span of 21 bases. DNA for the CDR3: TGTGCCAGCGACCGAGGGGTGACCGGGGGAAATGAGCAGTTCTTC. Its translation: CASDRGVTGGNEQFF.

The chain combines TRBV5-1 with TRBJ2-2; TRBD2 might be the D (6 bases). Trimming took off 0 bases at V and 5 bases at J, with 11 bases between the two ends. The germline CDR1 and CDR2 sequences are SGHRS and YFSETQ. This CDR3 is built from 15 residues. CDR3 protein: CASSLVRRGTGELFF. The CDR3 DNA reads as TGCGCCAGCAGCTTGGTCCGGAGGGGTACCGGGGAGCTGTTTTTT.

The chain has TRBV29-1 and TRBJ2-1; D not certain. Germline CDR1 and CDR2: SQVTM and ANQGSEA. The V end was cut by 4 bases, the J end by 4 bases, with 11 bases between. The CDR3 totals 13 residues. CDR3 in DNA: TGCAGCGTTGCGGGTTTGGAGTACAATGAGCAGTTCTTC. The encoded protein is CSVAGLEYNEQFF.

The table lists this clone with a count of one. This sequence joins TRBV5-4 and TRBJ2-2; TRBD1 matches 10 bases. The CDR3 consists of 18 residues. Trimming removed 2 bases from V and 6 bases from J; junction bases left unmatched: 13. Germline CDR1 SGHNT, CDR2 YYREEE (reference sequence). The CDR3 loop reads CASSLPIPGQGLAGELFF. In nucleotides, the CDR3 is TGTGCCAGCAGCTTACCGATCCCGGGACAGGGGCTTGCCGGGGAGCTGTTTTTT.

The CDR3 coding sequence is TGCAGTGCTTCTTCGCCGGGAGAAGCTTTCTTT. Protein: CSASSPGEAFF. The chain employs TRBV20-1 and TRBJ1-1; D uncertain. CDR1 and CDR2 from the germline V gene are DFQATT and SNEGSKA (reference sequence). The CDR3 has 11 amino acids. Trimming cost V 5 bases and J 8 bases, with 12 bases left between them.

The V call is TRBV9, the J call TRBJ2-7; possible D gene TRBD1, 6 bases. Germline V lookup: CDR1 SGDLS, CDR2 YYNGEE. Trimming removed 0 bases at V and 7 bases at J, with 8 bases between. The CDR3 runs 12 residues. CDR3 sequence reads: CASSVGTEEQYF. The DNA for the CDR3 is TGTGCCAGCAGCGTAGGGACAGAGGAGCAGTACTTC.

The rearrangement links TRBV5-6 to TRBJ2-7; a weak D match, TRBD1 (5 bases). Germline values: CDR1 SGHDT, CDR2 YYEEEE. V lost 1 base, J lost 8 bases, and 7 bases lay in between. This CDR3 region has 11 residues. The CDR3 DNA reads as TGTGCCAGCAGCTTGAGGGGTCAGCAGTACTTC. Translated: CASSLRGQQYF.

The gene calls are TRBV11-3 and TRBJ2-7; 9 nucleotides match TRBD2. The CDR3 is 15 amino acids. The germline V gene has CDR1 SGHNT and CDR2 YENEEA. Trimming cost V 3 bases and J 5 bases; bases outside gene matches: 8. The CDR3 spells CASSLVSGSINEQYF. CDR3 DNA: TGTGCCAGCAGCTTGGTTAGCGGGAGTATCAACGAGCAGTACTTC. Full variable domain (rest looked up from reference TRBV11-3 and TRBJ2-7): EAGVVQSPRYKIIEKKQPVAFWCNPISGHNTLYWYLQNLGQGPELLIRYENEEAVDDSQLPKDRFSAERLKGVDSTLKIQPAELGDSAVYLCASSLVSGSINEQYFGPGTRLTVT.

V usage is TRBV30 and J usage is TRBJ1-3; 9 bases are shared with TRBD1. In germline, CDR1 is GTSNPN, CDR2 SVGIG (reference sequence). J gave up 3 bases and V 7 bases, and 7 bases lay outside the gene matches. This CDR3 region has 14 residues. CDR3 amino acids: CAYDRGIYGNTIYF. Written as DNA, the CDR3 is TGTGCCTATGACAGGGGGATTTATGGAAACACCATATATTTT.

The chain employs TRBV27 and TRBJ2-1; TRBD1 aligns across 11 bases. The germline gives CDR1 MNHEY, CDR2 SMNVEV (reference sequence). The CDR3 has 14 amino acids. V lost 5 bases, J lost 6 bases, and 3 bases stayed unmatched. In DNA, the CDR3 is TGTGCCAGCAGTCTAGGGACAGGGGGCAATGAGCAGTTCTTC. It yields the protein CASSLGTGGNEQFF.

The rearrangement joins TRBV4-1 to TRBJ2-1; D not certain. V was trimmed by 1 base and J by 10 bases, leaving 11 bases between them. This CDR3 spans 13 amino acids. Germline V gene lookup returns CDR1 MGHRA and CDR2 YSYEKL. In DNA, the CDR3 is TGCGCCAGCAGCCAAGCATCTATCTTCGAGCAGTTCTTC. Its protein product is CASSQASIFEQFF.

The rearrangement links TRBV5-8 to TRBJ1-3; D not resolved. Germline V gene lookup returns CDR1 SGHTS and CDR2 YDEGEE. CDR3 length: 15 residues. Between the trimmed V and J ends, which lost 1 base and 0 bases, there was a span of 8 bases. The CDR3 DNA follows: TGTGCCAGCAGCTTGACCGGTTACTCTGGAAACACCATATATTTT. This sequence encodes CASSLTGYSGNTIYF.

Here the CDR3 reads CASSYSEGPNTEAFF. CDR3 DNA sequence: TGTGCCAGCAGTTACTCAGAGGGCCCGAACACTGAAGCTTTCTTT. This chain connects TRBV6-5 to TRBJ1-1; D remains ambiguous. V was cut by 0 bases and J by 1 base, with 9 bases left in between. The CDR3 has 15 amino acids. Germline CDR1 is MNHEY and CDR2 is SVGAGI.

The chain carries TRBV9 and TRBJ2-3; 8 bases map to TRBD2. The V and J ends lost 2 bases and 5 bases, in that order; junction bases with no gene match: 7. This CDR3 is 15 amino acids long. Germline CDR1 is SGDLS and CDR2 is YYNGEE. The CDR3 here is CASSVSGSGRDTQYF. DNA of the CDR3: TGTGCCAGCAGCGTTAGCGGCAGCGGGAGAGATACGCAGTATTTT.

This chain links TRBV30 with TRBJ2-5, with a tentative D call TRBD2 (5 bases). CDR1 GTSNPN and CDR2 SVGIG come from the germline V gene (reference sequence). V lost 0 bases and J 5 bases, leaving 7 bases between the germline ends. This CDR3 region has 12 residues. The CDR3 DNA is TGTGCCTGGAGTGTTACTAGGGAGACCCAGTACTTC. Residues: CAWSVTRETQYF.

The J gene is TRBJ2-3, the V gene TRBV11-3, with TRBD1 identical over 7 bases. The CDR3 is 13 residues long. Per the germline V gene, CDR1 is SGHNT and CDR2 is YENEEA. J was trimmed by 3 bases and V by 4 bases; bases with no gene match: 1. CDR3 sequence: CASSSQGTDTQYF. CDR3 DNA sequence: TGTGCCAGCAGCTCACAGGGGACAGATACGCAGTATTTT.

The rearrangement links TRBV27 to TRBJ2-5; D might be TRBD2 (6 bases). With 2 bases removed from V and 2 bases from J, the gap between germline ends came to 12 bases. The CDR3 is 15 residues long. Germline CDR1 and CDR2: MNHEY and SMNVEV (reference sequence). CDR3 sequence reads: CASSLGASAQETQYF. CDR3 nucleotide sequence: TGTGCCAGCAGTTTAGGGGCTAGCGCACAAGAGACCCAGTACTTC.

This chain connects TRBV29-1 to TRBJ1-4, with 7 bases lining up with TRBD1. The CDR3 totals 13 residues. CDR1 and CDR2 from the germline V gene are SQVTM and ANQGSEA. Germline trimming cut 7 bases from V and 0 bases from J; bases unmatched to any gene: 2. CDR3 sequence (DNA): TGCAGCGCAGGACAGGCAACTAATGAAAAACTGTTTTTT. It is translated as CSAGQATNEKLFF. Full variable domain (rest looked up from reference TRBV29-1 and TRBJ1-4): SAVISQKPSRDICQRGTSLTIQCQVDSQVTMMFWYRQQPGQSLTLIATANQGSEATYESGFVIDKFPISRPNLTFSTLTVSNMSPEDSSIYLCSAGQATNEKLFFGSGTQLSVL.

The chain couples TRBV12-2 to TRBJ1-5; the DNA was not used to check the table's D call, TRBD1. TRBV12-2 is assigned pseudogene status. The CDR3 is made up of 15 amino acids. CDR3 protein: CASRTTQGPPLAQHF. Written as DNA, the CDR3 is TGTGCAAGTCGCACGACCCAGGGGCCGCCCTTAGCCCAGCATTTT.

The chain recombines TRBV7-3 with TRBJ2-3; maybe TRBD2 (6 bases). The germline gives CDR1 SGHTA, CDR2 FQGTGA. The CDR3 spans 15 residues. V was trimmed by 4 bases and J by 5 bases, leaving 16 bases between them. The CDR3 protein is CASSYVGGGIDTQYF. CDR3 nucleotides: TGTGCCAGCAGCTACGTTGGAGGAGGGATAGATACGCAGTATTTT.

This clone was found once. The chain carries TRBV6-1 and TRBJ2-1; TRBD2 matches at 8 bases. The CDR3 contains 16 residues. Germline CDR1 MNHNS, CDR2 SASEGT. J gave up 2 bases and V 4 bases, and 7 bases lay outside the gene matches. The CDR3 nucleotides read TGTGCCAGCAGTGTGATAGCGGGATGGACCTACAATGAGCAGTTCTTC. The encoded protein is CASSVIAGWTYNEQFF.

This clone was picked up a small number of times. The chain links TRBV4-1 to TRBJ2-7; 8 nucleotides line up with TRBD1. The junction had 8 bases not matched to a gene; V was cut back by 1 base and J by 0 bases. The CDR3 covers 17 residues. The V gene's germline CDR1 is MGHRA and CDR2 YSYEKL. In nucleotides, the CDR3 is TGCGCCAGCAGCCAAGTTGGGACAGGCCTTATCTCCTACGAGCAGTACTTC. Encoded protein: CASSQVGTGLISYEQYF.

The count of this clone is one. V is TRBV5-1 and J is TRBJ2-5; 7 bases map to TRBD2. Germline CDR1 SGHRS, CDR2 YFSETQ. V lost 5 bases to trimming and J lost 1 base; unmatched junction nucleotides: 5. This CDR3 has 14 residues. For the CDR3, the DNA is TGCGCCAGCAGAGACAAGCGGGGCCAAGAGACCCAGTACTTC. This sequence encodes CASRDKRGQETQYF.

This clone showed up just a few times. Written as DNA, the CDR3 is TGTGCCAGTAGTATAAGCAGGGGTCTTCAGTACTTC. Translated, it gives CASSISRGLQYF. The chain employs TRBV19 and TRBJ2-4; possible D gene TRBD1, 6 bases. Looked up from germline, CDR1 is LNHDA and CDR2 is SQIVND (reference sequence). Trimming pared 2 bases from V and 11 bases from J, leaving 10 bases between. The CDR3 has 12 amino acids.

J is TRBJ2-7 and V is TRBV18, with TRBD1 identical over 9 bases. V lost 0 bases to trimming and J lost 5 bases; unmatched junction nucleotides: 5. Per germline, CDR1 KGHSH and CDR2 LQKENI. The CDR3 is made up of 15 amino acids. The CDR3 region is CASSPPGQGNHEQYF. The CDR3 DNA sequence: TGTGCCAGCTCACCACCGGGACAGGGTAACCACGAGCAGTACTTC.